One T cell receptor (beta chain) is described in this entry. Original processing notes: Estimated nucleated cell counts came from reference gene primer amplification. Libraries were prepared by immunoSEQ multiplex PCR; TCRdb keeps only in-frame clonotypes and omits some of them. For V, J and clone size, that table is used; D and trimming come from the DNA. The sample holds some 57,000 clones, around nine tenths seen once. V lost 7 bases to trimming and J lost 4 bases; unmatched junction nucleotides: 8. CDR1 is GTSNPN and CDR2 is SVGIG in the germline V gene (reference sequence). There are 14 residues in the CDR3. The data stem from a study of blood T cell repertoires in COVID-19.

The sequenced sample was peripheral blood. The chain has TRBV30 and TRBJ1-2; 11 positions match TRBD1. This clonotype originated in a man between 65 and 85 years old with acute or convalescent COVID-19. CDR3 in DNA: TGTGCCTCAAGGGGGGACAGGGGGGCCTATGGCTACACCTTC. Residues: CASRGDRGAYGYTF.